A selection of T cell receptor beta chains follows, all from one sample in a study of blood T cell repertoires in COVID-19. Profiled with immunoSEQ multiplex PCR; TCRdb holds only in-frame clones, not every one. This table has 250,000 to 350,000 clones, approximately 91% appearing once. Input material: peripheral blood. The source is a woman in her 30s with COVID-19, enrolled during active disease. Each CDR3 is given with its conserved first and last residue. D genes are given only for firm matches. For some rows the clone size is stated as once, few or many, or as a class when expanded; others skip it.

j_call	d_call	clone_size	v_call	cdr3_nt	cdr3_aa
TRBJ1-2	.	.	TRBV24-1	TGTGCCACCAGTGATCGCACCGGGTCCTATGGCTACACCTTC	CATSDRTGSYGYTF
TRBJ1-1	TRBD1	.	TRBV18	TGTGCCAGCTCTACCCTCCGGACAGGGGTGAAGAACACTGAAGCTTTCTTT	CASSTLRTGVKNTEAFF
TRBJ1-5	.	.	TRBV24-1	TGTGCCACCAGTGTGGGCCCCAATAGCAATCAGCCCCAGCATTTT	CATSVGPNSNQPQHF
TRBJ2-7	TRBD2	.	TRBV27	TGTGCCAGCAGTTTTTCGGGAGGATCCTACGAGCAGTACTTC	CASSFSGGSYEQYF
TRBJ1-5	.	.	TRBV6-2/TRBV6-3	TGTGCCAGCAGCCCCGGCAACCGGGACACGGTTATAGCCCAGCATTTT	CASSPGNRDTVIAQHF
TRBJ1-1	.	.	TRBV7-8	TGTGCCAGCAGCTTATCTCCCGCGCTGGTGAACACTGAAGCTTTCTTT	CASSLSPALVNTEAFF
TRBJ1-5	.	.	TRBV6-2/TRBV6-3	TGTGCCAGCAGTTACTCAGAAGGGGCAGGACAGCCCCAGCATTTT	CASSYSEGAGQPQHF
TRBJ2-1	TRBD2	.	TRBV20-1	TGCAGTGCTAGTTCCCAGCTAGCGGGATGGAAGTTCTTC	CSASSQLAGWKFF
TRBJ1-5	.	.	TRBV6-2/TRBV6-3	TGTGCCAGCAGTTGGGCGAATCAGCCCCAGCATTTT	CASSWANQPQHF
TRBJ1-4	.	.	TRBV5-4	TGTGCCAGCAGCTTAGACAGGTCTCAGGAAAAACTGTTTTTT	CASSLDRSQEKLFF
TRBJ2-6	.	.	TRBV12-1	TGTGCCAGCAGCTGGCACAGGGGCTCTGGGGCCAACGTCCTGACTTTC	CASSWHRGSGANVLTF
TRBJ2-7	.	.	TRBV4-1	TGCGCCAGCAGCCAACGGACTGGGGTTTACGAGCAGTACTTC	CASSQRTGVYEQYF
TRBJ2-3	TRBD2	.	TRBV28	TGTGCCAGCAGTTCGACTAGCGGGAACACAGATACGCAGTATTTT	CASSSTSGNTDTQYF
TRBJ2-7	TRBD2	.	TRBV6-5	TGTGCCAGCCGGAGGGAGGGTGGGACCTACGAGCAGTACTTC	CASRREGGTYEQYF
TRBJ1-5	.	.	TRBV12-3/TRBV12-4	TGTGCCAGCAGTTCCAGGGGAAATAAGCCCCAGCATTTT	CASSSRGNKPQHF
TRBJ1-6	TRBD1	.	TRBV19	TGTGCCAGTACCTCGGGACAGGTTAATTCACCCCTCCACTTT	CASTSGQVNSPLHF
TRBJ1-4	TRBD1	.	TRBV2	TGTGCCAGCACCGAATCCTCTACAGGGGGTAATGAAAAACTGTTTTTT	CASTESSTGGNEKLFF
TRBJ1-5	TRBD1	once	TRBV6-5	TGTGCCAGCACCGGACAGGGAAAGCACAGAGCCCAGCATTTT	CASTGQGKHRAQHF
TRBJ1-1	.	.	TRBV2	TGTGCCAGCAGTGCGCCGGGAGATAACACTGAAGCTTTCTTT	CASSAPGDNTEAFF
TRBJ1-1	.	.	TRBV19	TGTGCCAGTAATCCCGAAACAGGGAACACTGAAGCTTTCTTT	CASNPETGNTEAFF
TRBJ1-5	.	.	TRBV6-2/TRBV6-3	TGTGCCAGCAGTTCAGGCAGTCTTAGGCCCCAGCATTTT	CASSSGSLRPQHF
TRBJ2-1	.	.	TRBV7-3	TGTGCCAGCAGCTTACATCAGGGGCCGGGTGAGCAGTTCTTC	CASSLHQGPGEQFF
TRBJ1-2	.	.	TRBV20-1	TGCAGTGCCCTCCATGGCTACACCTTC	CSALHGYTF
TRBJ2-2	.	.	TRBV11-3	TGTGCCAGCAGCCCGGAAGGCGGAAACACCGGGGAGCTGTTTTTT	CASSPEGGNTGELFF
TRBJ1-6	TRBD1	.	TRBV3-1/TRBV3-2	TGTGCCAGCAGCCAAGGCCCGACAGGGGTTTCGTCACCCCTCCACTTT	CASSQGPTGVSSPLHF
TRBJ2-1	TRBD2	.	TRBV7-8	TGTGCCAGCAGCTCGAAGGCTAGCGGGAATGAGCAGTTCTTC	CASSSKASGNEQFF
TRBJ1-1	TRBD1	.	TRBV4-1	TGCGCCAGCAGCCAAGGACAGGGGAGCGCTGAAGCTTTCTTT	CASSQGQGSAEAFF
TRBJ2-7	.	.	TRBV27	TGTGCCAGCAGTTTGTTCCGCCCTAATTCCTACGAGCAGTACTTC	CASSLFRPNSYEQYF
TRBJ1-2	TRBD1	.	TRBV7-9	TGTGCCAGCAGCGTGGGACAGGGGCCCTATGGCTACACCTTC	CASSVGQGPYGYTF
TRBJ1-5	TRBD1	.	TRBV2	TGTGCCAGCAGCTTCGACAGGGGTGGCAATCAGCCCCAGCATTTT	CASSFDRGGNQPQHF
TRBJ1-3	TRBD1	.	TRBV6-4	TGTGCCAGCAGTGCGTCGGACAGGGCTCTAGCTGGAAACACCATATATTTT	CASSASDRALAGNTIYF
TRBJ2-7	TRBD1	.	TRBV6-2/TRBV6-3	TGTGCCAGCAGTTATTCCCGGACAGGGCCCATAAGTGACTTCTACGAGCAGTACTTC	CASSYSRTGPISDFYEQYF
TRBJ1-4	.	.	TRBV25-1	TGTGCCAGCAGTGAACAGGGACTAAATGAAAAACTGTTTTTT	CASSEQGLNEKLFF
TRBJ1-1	.	.	TRBV5-1	TGCGCCAGCAGCTTGGTGCGGAGAAACACTGAAGCTTTCTTT	CASSLVRRNTEAFF
TRBJ2-7	.	.	TRBV15	TGTGCCACCAGCAGAGCCGAAGCGGGTGATTACGAGCAGTACTTC	CATSRAEAGDYEQYF
TRBJ1-2	.	.	TRBV2	TGTGCCAGCAGACTAGGAGAGGGTATGGGTGGCTACACCTTC	CASRLGEGMGGYTF
TRBJ1-1	.	.	TRBV27	TGTGCCAGCAGCCCCCAGACAGGACAGAACACTGAAGCTTTCTTT	CASSPQTGQNTEAFF
TRBJ1-1	.	.	TRBV7-9	TGTGCCAGCAGCTTAGGGGGGGTCGCTGAAGCTTTCTTT	CASSLGGVAEAFF
TRBJ2-3	.	.	TRBV2	TGTGCCAGCAGTGATTCTAACACAGATACGCAGTATTTT	CASSDSNTDTQYF
TRBJ2-7	TRBD2	few	TRBV11-2	TGTGCCAGCAGCACCGGGACTAGCGCGACGAGCTTC	CASSTGTSATSF
TRBJ2-5	.	.	TRBV7-8	TGTGCCAGCAGCTTAGAGACCGGAGGGACGGAGACCCAGTACTTC	CASSLETGGTETQYF
TRBJ2-1	TRBD2	.	TRBV6-5	TGTGCCAGCACTGTTAGCGGGATCTCCTACAATGAGCAGTTCTTC	CASTVSGISYNEQFF
TRBJ2-5	TRBD1	.	TRBV3-1/TRBV3-2	TGTGCCAGCAGCCAGAGAAGAGGACAGGGATCGGAGACCCAGTACTTC	CASSQRRGQGSETQYF
TRBJ1-2	.	once	TRBV7-2	TGTGCCAGCAGCTTAGAGGGCCTCGCGGGTTTCTATGGCTACACCTTC	CASSLEGLAGFYGYTF
TRBJ2-7	.	few	TRBV5-1	TGCGCCAGCAGCGAGGGAGGATTCTACGAGCAGTACTTC	CASSEGGFYEQYF